This TCR beta chain was obtained from a study of immune reconstitution after stem cell transplant in scleroderma (TCRdb year 2017). This clonotype counts as medium-sized (0.01 to 0.1%). There is no known antigen for this receptor. No much larger clonotype is one base removed from it; base qualities were not supplied. The CDR3 contains 13 residues, cysteine and phenylalanine counted. The only DNA kept is the CDR3, 39 bases in frame from the first base. V is reduced by 6 bases and J by 1 base, leaving a spacing of 9 bases between them. According to the germline V gene, CDR1 reads ENHRY and CDR2 reads SYGVKD. Library construction relied on RT-PCR. The sequencing machine was an Illumina MiSeq. TCRdb redid the processing of the public reads, applying fastp at Q25 and MiXCR, and retained in-frame beta chains. Rows with one shared CDR3 protein collapse into an entry with the most common genes and DNA. This sample has some 1,900 distinct CDR3 sequences in its table, and less than 15% of those were observed once. The ten largest clonotypes hold more than 55% of the sample.

The V and J genes are TRBV10-3 and TRBJ1-1; the D segment could be TRBD1, given 5 matching bases. The clonotype was recovered from a female donor with systemic sclerosis. Sampling was done before or after autologous hematopoietic stem cell transplantation (not recorded which). The CDR3 corresponds to CAISAGGNTEAFF. The bases read TGTGCCATCAGCGCCGGGGGGAACACTGAAGCTTTCTTT.